The present TCR beta chain was sequenced within a study of long-term antiretroviral therapy in people with HIV. On this clone itself: What it recognizes is unknown.

Study conclusions and caveats: ART adherence, viral resistance and therapy changes were not recorded. Diversity rose after ART but stayed below transplant donor controls. Against controls, HIV repertoires showed narrower ranges of CDR3 length.

A v3.0 immunoSEQ assay was performed at survey level. Repertoires were generated with immunoSEQ multiplex PCR, while TCRdb's copy carries only in-frame clones and drops some. This table has about 32,000 clones, 95% to 98% appearing once. In germline, CDR1 is LGHNA, CDR2 YSLEER. This CDR3 region has 16 residues. Trimming left V 1 base short and J 0 bases short, with 12 bases between. The TCR was taken from a man aged 25 to 45 with HIV. The chain uses TRBV4-3 and TRBJ1-2; D gene unclear. Sequencing was performed on unsorted PBMCs, taken 7.6 years after starting antiretroviral therapy. The DNA of the CDR3 is TGCGCCAGCAGCCAAGTTCCCGACCCCCCTAACTATGGCTACACCTTC. Its protein is CASSQVPDPPNYGYTF.